Listed below are T cell receptor beta chains from one sample, sequenced in a study of OX40 agonist ivuxolimab in advanced cancers. The assay was immunoSEQ multiplex PCR, and TCRdb's table has in-frame clones only and misses some. Among about 120,000 clones listed, approximately 90% were seen once. The specimen comprised CD4+ or CD8+ T cells sorted from blood, sampled in a trial of the OX40 agonist ivuxolimab. The source of these receptors is an adult with an advanced solid tumor such as melanoma, head and neck, liver or kidney cancer. Both conserved end residues are part of each CDR3. The D gene is left open where the match is weak. Clone size is not always given. Where it is, it says once, few, many or a class for expanded clones.

TGTGCCAGCAGTTTATTCGACAGCGGCGGGACCGGGGAGCTGTTTTTT	CASSLFDSGGTGELFF	TRBV27	TRBJ2-2	.	.
TGTGCCAGCAATACCCCCGGCAGTTCCTACAATGAGCAGTTCTTC	CASNTPGSSYNEQFF	TRBV28	TRBJ2-1	.	.
TGTGCCAGCAGCGCCTCATATGGACAGGGATTCTACGAGCAGTACTTC	CASSASYGQGFYEQYF	TRBV9	TRBJ2-7	.	TRBD1
TGTGCCAGCAGCGCTGGACTAGTCAACGGGGGCCAGTACTTC	CASSAGLVNGGQYF	TRBV9	TRBJ2-5	.	TRBD2
TGCGCCAGCAGCCAAGTTAGCGGGAGTAGCACAGATACGCAGTATTTT	CASSQVSGSSTDTQYF	TRBV4-3	TRBJ2-3	.	TRBD2
TGTGCCAGCAGGGAGCGCTCAGGGCCCACAGATACGCAGTATTTT	CASRERSGPTDTQYF	TRBV6-5	TRBJ2-3	once	.
TGTGCCAGCAGCGCCGGACAGGTCTCAAGGGCCGAAGCTTTCTTT	CASSAGQVSRAEAFF	TRBV7-2	TRBJ1-1	.	TRBD1
TGTGCCAGCAGTTCCCTGGGACAGATGAACACTGAAGCTTTCTTT	CASSSLGQMNTEAFF	TRBV6-1	TRBJ1-1	.	TRBD1
TGTGCCATCGAAAAAACAGGGAACTATGGCTACACCTTC	CAIEKTGNYGYTF	TRBV10-3	TRBJ1-2	.	.
TGTGCCATCAGTGAGGGGGGACTACGCACAGATACGCAGTATTTT	CAISEGGLRTDTQYF	TRBV10-3	TRBJ2-3	.	TRBD2
TGTGCCAGTAGCCCGGTGGCCGGGGCAAATCAGCCCCAGCATTTT	CASSPVAGANQPQHF	TRBV19	TRBJ1-5	.	.
TGTGCCAGCAGCTCTGGGCCCGCCGTTAATGAAAAACTGTTTTTT	CASSSGPAVNEKLFF	TRBV5-5	TRBJ1-4	.	.
TGCGCCAGCAGCTCATTGGAGACTGGGGCCAACGTCCTGACTTTC	CASSSLETGANVLTF	TRBV5-1	TRBJ2-6	.	.
TGTGCCAGCAGCAGCCGAGGGACAACTGGAAACACCATATATTTT	CASSSRGTTGNTIYF	TRBV5-4	TRBJ1-3	.	.
TGTGCCAGCAACTGGGACAGACTCGAGCAGTACTTC	CASNWDRLEQYF	TRBV6-1	TRBJ2-7	few	TRBD1
TGTGCCAGCAGTGAGCGGGGTAGCTCACCCCTCCACTTT	CASSERGSSPLHF	TRBV6-1	TRBJ1-6	.	.
TGTGCCAGCAGCTCAAGGCCCCCTGGCGGGTACACCGGGGAGCTGTTTTTT	CASSSRPPGGYTGELFF	TRBV5-4	TRBJ2-2	.	.
TGTGCCAGCAGTTACTCGATTGGGGGGGGGAAGACCCAGTACTTC	CASSYSIGGGKTQYF	TRBV6-5	TRBJ2-5	.	TRBD2
TGTGCCAGCAGAGGACAGGCCTTTATTTCGCCCTACGAGCAGTACTTC	CASRGQAFISPYEQYF	TRBV28	TRBJ2-7	medium-sized	TRBD1
TGTGCCATCAGTGAGGCGGGGGCAGGGGAGACCCAGTACTTC	CAISEAGAGETQYF	TRBV10-3	TRBJ2-5	.	.
TGTGCCAGCAGTTTGGGGGCTACGTCTGGTCAGCCCCAGCATTTT	CASSLGATSGQPQHF	TRBV28	TRBJ1-5	.	.
TGTGCCAGCAGCCAAGTCACAGGCCTAACCTACGAGCAGTACTTC	CASSQVTGLTYEQYF	TRBV4-2	TRBJ2-7	.	.
TGTGCCAGTAGTGTCATGGGGGCCGGCACAGATACGCAGTATTTT	CASSVMGAGTDTQYF	TRBV19	TRBJ2-3	.	.
TGTGCCAGTAGTATAGTGGAACAGGGTTGGACTGAAGCTTTCTTT	CASSIVEQGWTEAFF	TRBV19	TRBJ1-1	.	.
TGTGCCAGCAGTTTAAGAGGGGGAAATAATTCACCCCTCCACTTT	CASSLRGGNNSPLHF	TRBV28	TRBJ1-6	.	.
TGTGCCAGCAGCCGTACCGGGACAGGTGGATTTATGGATGGCTACACCTTC	CASSRTGTGGFMDGYTF	TRBV5-4	TRBJ1-2	.	TRBD1
TGTGCCAGCAGCCCCCAGTCCGGGGAGCTGTTTTTT	CASSPQSGELFF	TRBV7-3	TRBJ2-2	.	.